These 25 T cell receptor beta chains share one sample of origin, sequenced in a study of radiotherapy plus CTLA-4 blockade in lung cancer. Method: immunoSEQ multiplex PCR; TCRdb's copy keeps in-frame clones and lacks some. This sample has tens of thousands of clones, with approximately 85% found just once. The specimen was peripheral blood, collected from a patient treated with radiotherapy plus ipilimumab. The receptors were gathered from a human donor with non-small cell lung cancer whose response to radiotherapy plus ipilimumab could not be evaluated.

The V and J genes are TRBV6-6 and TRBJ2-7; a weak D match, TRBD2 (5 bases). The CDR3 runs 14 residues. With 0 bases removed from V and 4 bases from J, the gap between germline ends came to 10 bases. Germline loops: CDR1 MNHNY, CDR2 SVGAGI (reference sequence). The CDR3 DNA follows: TGTGCCAGCAGTTACTCCCTATTAGCGTACGAGCAGTACTTC. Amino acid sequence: CASSYSLLAYEQYF.

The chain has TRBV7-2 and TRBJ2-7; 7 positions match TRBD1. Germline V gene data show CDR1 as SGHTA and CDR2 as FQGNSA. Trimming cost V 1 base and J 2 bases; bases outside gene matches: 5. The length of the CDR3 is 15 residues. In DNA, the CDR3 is TGTGCCAGCAGCTTAGGTATCGGGACAGCCTACGAGCAGTACTTC. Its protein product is CASSLGIGTAYEQYF.

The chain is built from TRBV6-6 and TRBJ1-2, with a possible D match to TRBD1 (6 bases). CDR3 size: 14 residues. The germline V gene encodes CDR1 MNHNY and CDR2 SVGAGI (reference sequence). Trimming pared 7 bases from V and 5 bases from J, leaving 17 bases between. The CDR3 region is CASISRGLDYGYTF. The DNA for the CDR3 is TGTGCCAGCATCTCCAGGGGTTTAGATTATGGCTACACCTTC.

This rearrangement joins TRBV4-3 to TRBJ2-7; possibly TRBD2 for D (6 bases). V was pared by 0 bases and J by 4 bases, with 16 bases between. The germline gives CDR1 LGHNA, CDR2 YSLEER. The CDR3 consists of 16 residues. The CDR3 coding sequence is TGCGCCAGCAGCCAAGATACCGGGAGACCGGAGTACGAGCAGTACTTC. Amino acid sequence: CASSQDTGRPEYEQYF.

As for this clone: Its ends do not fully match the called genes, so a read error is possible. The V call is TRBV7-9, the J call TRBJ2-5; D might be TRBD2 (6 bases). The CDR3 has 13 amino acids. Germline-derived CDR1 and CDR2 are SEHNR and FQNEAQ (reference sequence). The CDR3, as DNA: TGTGCCAGCAGCGTAGCGGAGCAAGAGACCCAGTACTTC. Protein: CASSVAEQETQYF.

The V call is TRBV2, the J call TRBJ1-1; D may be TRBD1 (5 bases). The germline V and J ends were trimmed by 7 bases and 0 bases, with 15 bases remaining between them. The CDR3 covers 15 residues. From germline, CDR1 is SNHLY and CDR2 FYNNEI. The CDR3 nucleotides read TGTGCCAGCACCGGGAGACAGAGCGTGAACACTGAAGCTTTCTTT. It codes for CASTGRQSVNTEAFF.

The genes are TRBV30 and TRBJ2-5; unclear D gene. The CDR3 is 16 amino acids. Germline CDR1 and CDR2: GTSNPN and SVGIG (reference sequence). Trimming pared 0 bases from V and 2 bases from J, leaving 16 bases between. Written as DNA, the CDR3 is TGTGCCTGGAGTGTTCGCGGCCGCGGAAAGCAAGAGACCCAGTACTTC. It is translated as CAWSVRGRGKQETQYF.

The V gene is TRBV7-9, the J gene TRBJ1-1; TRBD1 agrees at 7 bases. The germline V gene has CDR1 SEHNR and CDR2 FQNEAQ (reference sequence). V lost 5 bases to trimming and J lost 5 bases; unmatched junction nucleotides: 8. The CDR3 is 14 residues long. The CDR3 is CASSPQGFGTEAFF. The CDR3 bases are TGTGCCAGCAGCCCACAGGGGTTTGGGACTGAAGCTTTCTTT.

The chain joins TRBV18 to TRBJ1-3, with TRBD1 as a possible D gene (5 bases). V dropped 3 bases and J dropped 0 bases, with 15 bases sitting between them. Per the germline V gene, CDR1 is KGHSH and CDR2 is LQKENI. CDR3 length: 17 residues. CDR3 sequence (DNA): TGTGCCAGCTCACCCTTACCGTGGGGCAGCTCTGGAAACACCATATATTTT. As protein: CASSPLPWGSSGNTIYF. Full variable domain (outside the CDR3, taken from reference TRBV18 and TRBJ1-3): NAGVMQNPRHLVRRRGQEARLRCSPMKGHSHVYWYRQLPEEGLKFMVYLQKENIIDESGMPKERFSAEFPKEGPSILRIQQVVRGDSAAYFCASSPLPWGSSGNTIYFGEGSWLTVV.

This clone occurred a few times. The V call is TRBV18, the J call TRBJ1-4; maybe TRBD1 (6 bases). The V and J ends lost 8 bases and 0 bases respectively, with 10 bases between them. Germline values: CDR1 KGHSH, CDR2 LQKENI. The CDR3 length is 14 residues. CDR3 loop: CASQRTATNEKLFF. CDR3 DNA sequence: TGTGCCAGCCAACGGACAGCAACTAATGAAAAACTGTTTTTT.

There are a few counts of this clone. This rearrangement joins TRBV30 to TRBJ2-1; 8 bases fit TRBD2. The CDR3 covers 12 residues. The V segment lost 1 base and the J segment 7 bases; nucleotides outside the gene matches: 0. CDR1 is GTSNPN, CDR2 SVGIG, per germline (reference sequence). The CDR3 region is CAWSGGRNEQFF. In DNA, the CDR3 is TGTGCCTGGAGTGGCGGGAGGAATGAGCAGTTCTTC.

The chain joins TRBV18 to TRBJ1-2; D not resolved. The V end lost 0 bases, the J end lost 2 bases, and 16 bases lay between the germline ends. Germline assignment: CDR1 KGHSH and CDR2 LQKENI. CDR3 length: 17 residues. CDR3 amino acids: CASSPPKRGQGNYGYTF. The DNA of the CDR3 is TGTGCCAGCTCACCACCGAAGCGTGGTCAAGGAAACTATGGCTACACCTTC.

The CDR3: CASSLSSSYNEQFF. Here the CDR3 DNA reads TGTGCCAGCAGTTTGTCCAGCTCCTACAATGAGCAGTTCTTC. The V and J genes are TRBV28 and TRBJ2-1; D gene uncertain. The CDR3 runs 14 residues. Germline V gives CDR1 MDHEN, CDR2 SYDVKM. Trimming took 3 bases from V and 0 from J, leaving 6 bases between them.

In DNA, the CDR3 is TGTGCCAGCAGCTTAGAGGCGCAGGGGGCGGCCGGGGCCAACGTCCTGACTTTC. Its protein is CASSLEAQGAAGANVLTF. The chain joins TRBV7-2 to TRBJ2-6; 8 positions match TRBD1. This CDR3 is 18 amino acids long. V lost 1 base to trimming and J lost 4 bases; unmatched junction nucleotides: 9. CDR1 is SGHTA, CDR2 FQGNSA, per germline.

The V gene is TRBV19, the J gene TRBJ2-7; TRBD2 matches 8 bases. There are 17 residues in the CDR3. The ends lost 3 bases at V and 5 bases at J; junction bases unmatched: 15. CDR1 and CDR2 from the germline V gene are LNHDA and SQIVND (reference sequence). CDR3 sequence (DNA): TGTGCCAGTAGTATTAGAAGTAGCGGGATTAGTAGCGACGAGCAGTACTTC. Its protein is CASSIRSSGISSDEQYF. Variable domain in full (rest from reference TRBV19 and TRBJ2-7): DGGITQSPKYLFRKEGQNVTLSCEQNLNHDAMYWYRQDPGQGLRLIYYSQIVNDFQKGDIAEGYSVSREKKESFPLTVTSAQKNPTAFYLCASSIRSSGISSDEQYFGPGTRLTVT.

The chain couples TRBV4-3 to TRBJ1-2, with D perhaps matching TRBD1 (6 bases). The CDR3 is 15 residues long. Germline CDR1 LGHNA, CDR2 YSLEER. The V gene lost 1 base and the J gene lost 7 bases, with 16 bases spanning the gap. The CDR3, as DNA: TGCGCCAGCAGCCAAGTATACAGGGAAGGTGGTGGCTACACCTTC. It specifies CASSQVYREGGGYTF.

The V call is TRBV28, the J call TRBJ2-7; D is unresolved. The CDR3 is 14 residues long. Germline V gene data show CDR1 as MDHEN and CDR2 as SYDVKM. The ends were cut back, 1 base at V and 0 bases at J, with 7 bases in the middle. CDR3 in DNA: TGTGCCAGCAGTTTATTCTTAGCCTCCTACGAGCAGTACTTC. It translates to CASSLFLASYEQYF.

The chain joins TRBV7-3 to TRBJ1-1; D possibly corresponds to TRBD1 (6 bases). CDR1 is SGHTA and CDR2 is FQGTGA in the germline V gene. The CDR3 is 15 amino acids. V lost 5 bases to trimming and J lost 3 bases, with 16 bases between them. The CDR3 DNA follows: TGTGCCAGCAGCCCTAACAGGGCCCCATACACTGAAGCTTTCTTT. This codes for CASSPNRAPYTEAFF. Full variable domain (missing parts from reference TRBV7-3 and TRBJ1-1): GAGVSQTPSNKVTEKGKYVELRCDPISGHTALYWYRQSLGQGPEFLIYFQGTGAADDSGLPNDRFFAVRPEGSVSTLKIQRTERGDSAVYLCASSPNRAPYTEAFFGQGTRLTVV.

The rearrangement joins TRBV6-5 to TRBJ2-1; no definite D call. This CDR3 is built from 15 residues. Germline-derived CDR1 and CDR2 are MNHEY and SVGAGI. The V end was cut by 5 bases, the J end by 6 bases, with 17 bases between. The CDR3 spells CASSINSPAPNEQFF. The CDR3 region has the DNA TGTGCCAGCAGTATCAACTCCCCCGCCCCCAATGAGCAGTTCTTC.

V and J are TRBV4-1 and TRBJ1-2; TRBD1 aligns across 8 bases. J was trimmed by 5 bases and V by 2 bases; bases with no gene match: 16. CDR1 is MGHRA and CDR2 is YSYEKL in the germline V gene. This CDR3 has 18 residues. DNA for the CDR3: TGCGCCAGCAGCCAAAGACGCCGTTTGGACAGGGAGGATTATGGCTACACCTTC. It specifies CASSQRRRLDREDYGYTF.

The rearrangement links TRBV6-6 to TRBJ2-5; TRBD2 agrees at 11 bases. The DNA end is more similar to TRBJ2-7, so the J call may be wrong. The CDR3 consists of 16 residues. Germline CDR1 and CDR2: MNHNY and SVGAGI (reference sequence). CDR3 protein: CASSSIAGGLLYEQYF. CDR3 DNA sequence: TGTGCCAGCAGTTCTATAGCGGGGGGGCTGCTCTACGAGCAGTACTTC.

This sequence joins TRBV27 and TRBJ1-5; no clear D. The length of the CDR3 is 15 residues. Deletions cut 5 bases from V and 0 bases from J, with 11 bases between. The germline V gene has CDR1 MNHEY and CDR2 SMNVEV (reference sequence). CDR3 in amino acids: CASSRTKLSNQPQHF. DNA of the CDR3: TGTGCCAGCAGTCGCACCAAACTTAGCAATCAGCCCCAGCATTTT.

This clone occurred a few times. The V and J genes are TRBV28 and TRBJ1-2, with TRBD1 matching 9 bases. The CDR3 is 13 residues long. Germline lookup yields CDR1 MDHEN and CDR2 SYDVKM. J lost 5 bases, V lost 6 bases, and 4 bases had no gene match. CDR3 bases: TGTGCCAGCAGGGACAGGGGAAGGTATGGCTACACCTTC. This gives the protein CASRDRGRYGYTF.

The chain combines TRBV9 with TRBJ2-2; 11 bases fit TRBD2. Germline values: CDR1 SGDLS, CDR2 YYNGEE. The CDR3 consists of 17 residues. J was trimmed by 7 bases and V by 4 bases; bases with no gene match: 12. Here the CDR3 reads CASSKGTSGISSGELFF. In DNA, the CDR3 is TGTGCCAGCAGCAAGGGGACTAGCGGTATTTCTAGCGGGGAGCTGTTTTTT.

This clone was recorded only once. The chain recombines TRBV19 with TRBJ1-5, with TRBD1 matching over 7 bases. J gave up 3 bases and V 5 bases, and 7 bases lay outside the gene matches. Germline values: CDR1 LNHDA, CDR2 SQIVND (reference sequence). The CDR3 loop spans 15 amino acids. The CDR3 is CASSSGTVFNQPQHF. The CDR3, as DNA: TGTGCCAGTAGTTCCGGGACAGTGTTCAATCAGCCCCAGCATTTT.